The present TCR beta chain was sequenced within a study of blood T cell repertoires in COVID-19. Looking at the study overall: Italy, Spain and the United States were the sources of the convalescent and acute COVID-19 samples. PBMCs, B-cell-depleted T cells, or T cells provided the cDNA or gDNA that made up the material.

Per the germline V gene, CDR1 is SQVTM and CDR2 is ANQGSEA. The CDR3 sequence is 11 residues long. Trimming cost V 6 bases and J 6 bases, with 11 bases left between them. This clone was observed a handful of times. Generated by immunoSEQ multiplex PCR, the TCRdb table keeps only in-frame clones and is missing some. This sample carries 100,000 or so clones, 85% to 90% of them seen once, and the ten largest clones take approximately 31%. This clonotype originated in a woman aged 80 or over with acute or convalescent COVID-19. The chain joins TRBV29-1 to TRBJ1-2; D not certain. The sample consisted of peripheral blood. The chain's CDR3 is CSVEQPDGYTF. The CDR3 DNA reads as TGCAGCGTCGAACAACCGGATGGCTACACCTTC.